This is a list of T cell receptor beta chains from one sample in a study of T-cell memory formation after mild COVID-19. TCRdb reprocessed the 5' RACE reads with MiXCR, giving one entry per CDR3 protein. The sample includes 80,000 to 95,000 distinct CDR3 sequences, around 25% of them seen just once. The source material was PBMCs or a T cell subset sorted from them (not recorded which). The receptors were gathered from a man aged 18 to 29 who had mild COVID-19 (a few samples of this study predate the infection). Cell type and time point are not known. Each CDR3 is given with its conserved first and last residue. The order of the fields is clone size, J gene, D gene, V gene, CDR3 protein, CDR3 DNA. The D gene is left open where the match is weak. A clone size is listed for some rows: how often the clone was seen (once, few, many), or a class if it is expanded.

size: -; J: TRBJ2-4; D: -; V: TRBV7-9; CDR3: CASSPIGGEAKNIQYF; DNA: TGTGCCAGCAGCCCGATTGGGGGTGAGGCCAAAAACATTCAGTACTTC
size: few; J: TRBJ1-5; D: -; V: TRBV4-2; CDR3: CASSQEVNPSDQPQHF; DNA: TGTGCCAGCAGCCAAGAGGTCAACCCATCCGATCAGCCCCAGCATTTT
size: -; J: TRBJ2-2; D: TRBD2; V: TRBV11-2; CDR3: CASCRLAGDRELFF; DNA: TGTGCCAGTTGTAGGCTAGCGGGGGACCGGGAGCTGTTTTTT
size: few; J: TRBJ2-1; D: TRBD1; V: TRBV20-1; CDR3: CSASPRVIRGEQFF; DNA: TGCAGTGCTAGCCCCCGGGTAATCAGGGGGGAGCAGTTCTTC
size: -; J: TRBJ2-7; D: TRBD1; V: TRBV20-1; CDR3: CSATTGTGAGQYF; DNA: TGCAGTGCAACCACCGGGACAGGGGCAGGGCAGTACTTC
size: -; J: TRBJ2-2; D: TRBD1; V: TRBV10-3; CDR3: CAIHGQGNTGELFF; DNA: TGTGCCATACACGGACAGGGGAACACCGGGGAGCTGTTTTTT
size: few; J: TRBJ1-6; D: TRBD1; V: TRBV4-2; CDR3: CASSQAGQGASPLHF; DNA: TGTGCCAGCAGCCAAGCCGGACAGGGGGCATCACCCCTCCACTTT
size: -; J: TRBJ2-3; D: TRBD2; V: TRBV6-1; CDR3: CASSEGLGGGSTDTQYF; DNA: TGTGCCAGCAGTGAAGGGTTGGGCGGGGGGAGCACAGATACGCAGTATTTT
size: -; J: TRBJ2-3; D: -; V: TRBV5-1; CDR3: CASSLEGPGGTDTQYF; DNA: TGCGCCAGCAGCTTGGAGGGACCAGGGGGCACAGATACGCAGTATTTT
size: few; J: TRBJ2-3; D: TRBD2; V: TRBV9; CDR3: CASSGTGTSGGPWNTDTQYF; DNA: TGTGCCAGCAGCGGTACCGGGACTAGCGGGGGGCCTTGGAACACAGATACGCAGTATTTT
size: -; J: TRBJ1-2; D: -; V: TRBV4-1; CDR3: CASSQGGDGGYTF; DNA: TGCGCCAGCAGCCAAGGGGGAGATGGTGGCTACACCTTC
size: many; J: TRBJ2-7; D: -; V: TRBV7-9; CDR3: CASSPGHLYEQYF; DNA: TGTGCCAGCAGCCCGGGACACCTATACGAGCAGTACTTC
size: few; J: TRBJ2-5; D: -; V: TRBV7-9; CDR3: CASRHRERGTQYF; DNA: TGTGCCAGCAGACACAGGGAGAGAGGGACCCAGTACTTC
size: few; J: TRBJ2-1; D: -; V: TRBV24-1; CDR3: CATSDSTGREQFF; DNA: TGTGCCACCAGTGATTCAACAGGGCGCGAGCAGTTCTTC
size: -; J: TRBJ2-1; D: -; V: TRBV7-6; CDR3: CASSLMAGDNEQFF; DNA: TGTGCCAGCAGCTTAATGGCAGGGGACAATGAGCAGTTCTTC
size: -; J: TRBJ1-5; D: -; V: TRBV20-1; CDR3: CSASDTGPGGPQHF; DNA: TGCAGTGCTTCCGACACAGGCCCCGGAGGGCCCCAGCATTTT
size: -; J: TRBJ1-5; D: TRBD1; V: TRBV28; CDR3: CASSLDRGYQPQHF; DNA: TGTGCCAGCAGTTTAGACAGGGGATACCAGCCCCAGCATTTT
size: few; J: TRBJ2-1; D: TRBD2; V: TRBV7-9; CDR3: CATASGGNEQFF; DNA: TGTGCCACCGCCTCGGGAGGCAATGAGCAGTTCTTC
size: -; J: TRBJ2-1; D: TRBD2; V: TRBV10-3; CDR3: CDISPTYGLVSVEQFF; DNA: TGTGACATCAGTCCCACTTATGGACTAGTGTCGGTTGAGCAGTTCTTC
size: few; J: TRBJ2-1; D: -; V: TRBV7-9; CDR3: CASSLEGGLPYNEQFF; DNA: TGTGCCAGCAGCCTTGAGGGGGGCTTACCCTACAATGAGCAGTTCTTC
size: -; J: TRBJ1-6; D: -; V: TRBV2; CDR3: CASRRVSSYNSPLHF; DNA: TGTGCCAGCAGGAGGGTTAGCTCCTATAATTCACCCCTCCACTTT
size: -; J: TRBJ2-1; D: -; V: TRBV6-2/TRBV6-3; CDR3: CASSYSRGQPFF; DNA: TGTGCCAGCAGTTACTCGAGAGGCCAGCCGTTCTTC
size: -; J: TRBJ1-2; D: TRBD1; V: TRBV6-5; CDR3: CASSYTGTASHGYTF; DNA: TGTGCCAGCAGTTACACAGGGACAGCGAGTCATGGCTACACCTTC
size: few; J: TRBJ2-2; D: -; V: TRBV9; CDR3: CASSVAGDNTGELFF; DNA: TGTGCCAGCAGCGTAGCGGGGGATAACACCGGGGAGCTGTTTTTT
size: -; J: TRBJ2-3; D: -; V: TRBV7-2; CDR3: CASSHRDSTTDTQYF; DNA: TGTGCCAGCAGCCACCGGGACTCTACCACAGATACGCAGTATTTT
size: once; J: TRBJ2-1; D: TRBD2; V: TRBV25-1; CDR3: CASSEYGNSGGFDEQFF; DNA: TGTGCCAGCAGTGAATATGGGAATAGCGGGGGGTTTGATGAGCAGTTCTTC
size: few; J: TRBJ2-5; D: -; V: TRBV20-1; CDR3: CSAPDGVWSGETQYF; DNA: TGCAGTGCTCCAGACGGGGTATGGAGCGGAGAGACCCAGTACTTC
size: many; J: TRBJ2-1; D: -; V: TRBV6-4; CDR3: CASSMGLRHEQFF; DNA: TGTGCCAGCAGTATGGGGCTCCGACATGAGCAGTTCTTC
size: few; J: TRBJ1-6; D: TRBD1; V: TRBV7-6; CDR3: CASSHDRGNSPLHF; DNA: TGTGCCAGCAGCCACGACAGGGGTAATTCACCCCTCCACTTT
size: -; J: TRBJ1-5; D: -; V: TRBV4-1; CDR3: CASSSPDSNQPQHF; DNA: TGCGCCAGCAGCTCTCCGGACAGTAATCAGCCCCAGCATTTT
size: -; J: TRBJ2-1; D: TRBD1; V: TRBV5-1; CDR3: CASSWSRDRSFHEQFF; DNA: TGCGCCAGCAGCTGGAGCCGGGACAGATCCTTCCATGAGCAGTTCTTC
size: -; J: TRBJ2-7; D: TRBD2; V: TRBV7-3; CDR3: CASSSQAGYYEQYF; DNA: TGTGCCAGCAGCTCCCAAGCGGGGTACTACGAGCAGTACTTC
size: -; J: TRBJ2-2; D: -; V: TRBV4-1; CDR3: CASSQELRGVTNTGELFF; DNA: TGCGCCAGCAGCCAAGAGTTGAGGGGGGTTACGAACACCGGGGAGCTGTTTTTT
size: few; J: TRBJ1-2; D: TRBD1; V: TRBV9; CDR3: CASSVQPGQGDGGYTF; DNA: TGTGCCAGCAGCGTACAGCCGGGACAGGGGGATGGGGGCTACACCTTC
size: -; J: TRBJ2-2; D: -; V: TRBV14; CDR3: CASSPRTTNTGELFF; DNA: TGTGCCAGCAGCCCGAGGACGACGAACACCGGGGAGCTGTTTTTT
size: -; J: TRBJ1-1; D: TRBD1; V: TRBV4-2; CDR3: CASSQATGETNRGFIEAFF; DNA: TGTGCCAGCAGCCAAGCCACAGGGGAGACTAACAGGGGATTCATTGAAGCTTTCTTT
size: few; J: TRBJ2-2; D: -; V: TRBV12-3/TRBV12-4; CDR3: CASSKTTGRVTGELFF; DNA: TGTGCCAGCAGTAAAACGACAGGCCGGGTCACCGGGGAGCTGTTTTTT
size: -; J: TRBJ2-7; D: -; V: TRBV7-9; CDR3: CASSPARTVRSSYEQYF; DNA: TGTGCCAGCAGCCCCGCACGGACTGTTAGGAGCTCCTACGAGCAGTACTTC
size: -; J: TRBJ2-7; D: -; V: TRBV9; CDR3: CASSVGRSSYEQYF; DNA: TGTGCCAGCAGCGTAGGCAGGAGCTCCTACGAGCAGTACTTC
size: few; J: TRBJ1-1; D: -; V: TRBV5-1; CDR3: CASSSGQPNTEAFF; DNA: TGCGCCAGCAGCTCCGGACAGCCGAACACTGAAGCTTTCTTT
size: few; J: TRBJ2-7; D: TRBD1; V: TRBV9; CDR3: CASSASGTVHYEQYF; DNA: TGTGCCAGCAGCGCCTCCGGGACAGTTCACTACGAGCAGTACTTC
size: -; J: TRBJ2-1; D: -; V: TRBV7-6; CDR3: CASARTGRENEQFF; DNA: TGTGCCAGCGCAAGGACAGGGAGGGAAAATGAGCAGTTCTTC
size: -; J: TRBJ1-1; D: -; V: TRBV12-3/TRBV12-4; CDR3: CASSFSTEAFF; DNA: TGTGCCAGCAGTTTTTCCACTGAAGCTTTCTTT
size: few; J: TRBJ2-1; D: -; V: TRBV3-2; CDR3: CASSQDAGQNEQFF; DNA: TGTGCCAGCAGCCAAGATGCAGGGCAGAATGAGCAGTTCTTC
size: -; J: TRBJ1-5; D: TRBD1; V: TRBV7-2; CDR3: CASSPPGQGAQPEHF; DNA: TGTGCCAGCAGCCCCCCGGGACAGGGTGCTCAGCCCGAGCATTTT
size: few; J: TRBJ2-2; D: TRBD1; V: TRBV11-3; CDR3: CASRDRDTGELFF; DNA: TGTGCCAGCCGGGACAGAGACACCGGGGAGCTGTTTTTT
size: few; J: TRBJ1-2; D: -; V: TRBV29-1; CDR3: CSVGDPQGSNYGYTF; DNA: TGCAGCGTTGGAGACCCCCAAGGGTCTAACTATGGCTACACCTTC
size: few; J: TRBJ2-2; D: -; V: TRBV12-3/TRBV12-4; CDR3: CASKKAGFTGELFF; DNA: TGTGCCAGCAAAAAGGCGGGCTTCACCGGGGAGCTGTTTTTT
size: -; J: TRBJ2-1; D: -; V: TRBV10-3; CDR3: CAISDRIDFNEQFF; DNA: TGTGCCATCAGTGACAGGATTGATTTCAATGAGCAGTTCTTC
size: few; J: TRBJ1-6; D: -; V: TRBV15; CDR3: CATSRRTDNSPLHF; DNA: TGTGCCACCAGCAGGCGGACGGATAATTCACCCCTCCACTTT
size: few; J: TRBJ1-5; D: TRBD1; V: TRBV4-1; CDR3: CASHPTGVSNQPQHF; DNA: TGCGCCAGCCACCCCACAGGGGTGAGCAATCAGCCCCAGCATTTT
size: -; J: TRBJ1-1; D: TRBD1; V: TRBV10-3; CDR3: CAISPGQGAQWTEAFF; DNA: TGTGCCATCAGCCCGGGACAGGGGGCGCAATGGACTGAAGCTTTCTTT
size: -; J: TRBJ2-1; D: TRBD1; V: TRBV7-6; CDR3: CASSRWDRAEVGNEQFF; DNA: TGTGCCAGCAGCAGATGGGACAGGGCGGAGGTTGGAAATGAGCAGTTCTTC